This TCR beta chain was recorded in a study of identical twins. Via MiXCR, TCRdb re-called the 5' RACE reads, giving one row per CDR3 protein. The data hold roughly 480,000 distinct CDR3 sequences, with 20% to 25% observed a single time. The CDR3 runs 12 residues. Trimming removed 9 bases from V and 4 bases from J; junction bases left unmatched: 5. The germline V gene encodes CDR1 LNHDA and CDR2 SQIVND (reference sequence). These data were likewise used in another study, on T cells expressing NK-cell markers.

The clonotype comes from a woman aged 18 to 35 in good health. The chain employs TRBV19 and TRBJ2-7; 8 bases match TRBD1. Sequencing input: CD4+ T cells sorted from blood. The DNA for the CDR3 is TGTGCCAGCCAGGGGGCTTCGTACGAGCAGTACTTC. Amino acid sequence: CASQGASYEQYF. Full variable domain (outside the CDR3, taken from reference TRBV19 and TRBJ2-7): DGGITQSPKYLFRKEGQNVTLSCEQNLNHDAMYWYRQDPGQGLRLIYYSQIVNDFQKGDIAEGYSVSREKKESFPLTVTSAQKNPTAFYLCASQGASYEQYFGPGTRLTVT.